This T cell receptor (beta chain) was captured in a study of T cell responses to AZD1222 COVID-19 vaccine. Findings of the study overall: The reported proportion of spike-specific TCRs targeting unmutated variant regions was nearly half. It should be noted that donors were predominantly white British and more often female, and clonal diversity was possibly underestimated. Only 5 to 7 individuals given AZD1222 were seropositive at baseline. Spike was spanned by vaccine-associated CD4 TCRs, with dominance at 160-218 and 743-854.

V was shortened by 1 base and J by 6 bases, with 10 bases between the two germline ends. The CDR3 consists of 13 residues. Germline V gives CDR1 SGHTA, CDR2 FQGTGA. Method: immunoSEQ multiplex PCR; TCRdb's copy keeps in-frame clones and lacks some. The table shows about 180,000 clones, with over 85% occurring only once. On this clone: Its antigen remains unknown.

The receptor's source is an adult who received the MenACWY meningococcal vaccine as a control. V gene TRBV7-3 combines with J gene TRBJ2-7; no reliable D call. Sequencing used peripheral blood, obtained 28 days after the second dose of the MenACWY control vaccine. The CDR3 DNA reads TGTGCCAGCAGCTTAAAGGCAGGTTTCGAGCAGTACTTC. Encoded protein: CASSLKAGFEQYF.